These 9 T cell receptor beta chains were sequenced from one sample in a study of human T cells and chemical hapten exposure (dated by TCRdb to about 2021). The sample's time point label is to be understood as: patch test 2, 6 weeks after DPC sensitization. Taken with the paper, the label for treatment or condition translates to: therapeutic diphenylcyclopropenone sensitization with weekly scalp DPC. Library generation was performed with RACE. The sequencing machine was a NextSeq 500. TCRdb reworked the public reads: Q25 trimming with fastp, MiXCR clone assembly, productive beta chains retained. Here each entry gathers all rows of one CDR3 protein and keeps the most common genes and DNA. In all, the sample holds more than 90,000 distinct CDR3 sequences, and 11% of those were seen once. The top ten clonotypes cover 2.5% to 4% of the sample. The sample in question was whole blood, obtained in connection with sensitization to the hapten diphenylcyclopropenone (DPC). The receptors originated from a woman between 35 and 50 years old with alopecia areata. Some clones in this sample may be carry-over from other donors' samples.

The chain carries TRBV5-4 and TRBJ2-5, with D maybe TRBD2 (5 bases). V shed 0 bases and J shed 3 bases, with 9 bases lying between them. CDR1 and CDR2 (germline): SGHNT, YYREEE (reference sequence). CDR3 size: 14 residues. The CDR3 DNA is TGTGCCAGCAGCTTGGGGCCAGCGGAAGAGACCCAGTACTTC. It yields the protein CASSLGPAEETQYF. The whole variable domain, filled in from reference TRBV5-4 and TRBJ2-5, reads ETGVTQSPTHLIKTRGQQVTLRCSSQSGHNTVSWYQQALGQGPQFIFQYYREEENGRGNFPPRFSGLQFPNYSSELNVNALELDDSALYLCASSLGPAEETQYFGPGTRLLVL.

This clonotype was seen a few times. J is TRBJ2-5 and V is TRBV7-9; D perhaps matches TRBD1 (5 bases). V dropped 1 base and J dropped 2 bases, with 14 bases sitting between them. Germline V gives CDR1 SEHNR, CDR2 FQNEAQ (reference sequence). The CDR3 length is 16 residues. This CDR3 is CASSLVGQTAQETQYF. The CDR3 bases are TGTGCCAGCAGCTTAGTAGGACAAACGGCGCAAGAGACCCAGTACTTC.

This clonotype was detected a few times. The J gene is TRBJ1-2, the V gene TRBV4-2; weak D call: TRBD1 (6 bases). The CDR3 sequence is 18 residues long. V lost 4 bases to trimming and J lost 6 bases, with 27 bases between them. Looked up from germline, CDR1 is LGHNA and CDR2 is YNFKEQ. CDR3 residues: CASSPSSPSSGTRHGYTF. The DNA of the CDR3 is TGTGCCAGCAGCCCCTCAAGCCCTTCCTCCGGGACAAGGCATGGCTACACCTTC.

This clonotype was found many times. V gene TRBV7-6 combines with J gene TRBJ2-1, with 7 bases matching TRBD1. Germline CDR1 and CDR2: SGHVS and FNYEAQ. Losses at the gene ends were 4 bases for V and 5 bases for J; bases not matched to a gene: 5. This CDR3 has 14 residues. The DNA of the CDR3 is TGTGCCAGCAGCTCGAGGACAGGAGACAATGAGCAGTTCTTC. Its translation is CASSSRTGDNEQFF.

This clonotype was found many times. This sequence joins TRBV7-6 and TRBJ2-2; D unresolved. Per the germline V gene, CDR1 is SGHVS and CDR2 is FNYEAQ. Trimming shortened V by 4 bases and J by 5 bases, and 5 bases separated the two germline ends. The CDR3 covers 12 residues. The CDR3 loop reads CASSSQTGELFF. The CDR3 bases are TGTGCCAGCAGCTCCCAAACCGGGGAGCTGTTTTTT.

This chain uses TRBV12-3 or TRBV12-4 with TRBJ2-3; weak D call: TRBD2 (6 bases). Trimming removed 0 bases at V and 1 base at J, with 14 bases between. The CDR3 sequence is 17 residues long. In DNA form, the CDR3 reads TGTGCCAGCAGTTTAGCGACTAGTAGTTATGGCACAGATACGCAGTATTTT. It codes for CASSLATSSYGTDTQYF.

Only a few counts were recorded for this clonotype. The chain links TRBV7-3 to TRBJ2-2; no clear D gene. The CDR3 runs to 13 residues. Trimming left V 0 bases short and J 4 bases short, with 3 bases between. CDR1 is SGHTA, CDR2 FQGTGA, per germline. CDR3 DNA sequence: TGTGCCAGCAGCTTAACACCCACCGGGGAGCTGTTTTTT. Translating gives CASSLTPTGELFF.

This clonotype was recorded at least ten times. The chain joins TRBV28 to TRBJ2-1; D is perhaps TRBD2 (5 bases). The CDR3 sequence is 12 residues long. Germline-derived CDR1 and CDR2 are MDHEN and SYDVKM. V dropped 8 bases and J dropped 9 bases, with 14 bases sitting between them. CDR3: CASRQRGGEQFF. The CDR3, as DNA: TGTGCCAGCCGCCAGAGAGGAGGTGAGCAGTTCTTC.

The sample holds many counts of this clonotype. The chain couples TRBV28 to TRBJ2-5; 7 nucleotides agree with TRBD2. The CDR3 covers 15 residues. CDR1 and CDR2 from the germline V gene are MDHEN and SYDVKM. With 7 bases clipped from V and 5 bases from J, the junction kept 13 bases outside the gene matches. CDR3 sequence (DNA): TGTGCCAGCACCCCGCGGGGCCGGGGGGACGAGACCCAGTACTTC. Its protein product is CASTPRGRGDETQYF.